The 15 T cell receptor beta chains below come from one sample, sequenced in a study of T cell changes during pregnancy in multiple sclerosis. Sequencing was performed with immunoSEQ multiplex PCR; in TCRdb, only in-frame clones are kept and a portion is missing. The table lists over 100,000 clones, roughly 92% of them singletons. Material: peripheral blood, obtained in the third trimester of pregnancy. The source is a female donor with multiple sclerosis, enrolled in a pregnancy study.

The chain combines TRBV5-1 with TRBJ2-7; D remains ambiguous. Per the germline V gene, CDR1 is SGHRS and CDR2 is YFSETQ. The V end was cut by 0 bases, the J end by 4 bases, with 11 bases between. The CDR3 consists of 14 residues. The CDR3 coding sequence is TGCGCCAGCAGCTTGGGGGCAGAATATTACGAGCAGTACTTC. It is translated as CASSLGAEYYEQYF. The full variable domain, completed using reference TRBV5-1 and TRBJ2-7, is KAGVTQTPRYLIKTRGQQVTLSCSPISGHRSVSWYQQTPGQGLQFLFEYFSETQRNKGNFPGRFSGRQFSNSRSEMNVSTLELGDSALYLCASSLGAEYYEQYFGPGTRLTVT.

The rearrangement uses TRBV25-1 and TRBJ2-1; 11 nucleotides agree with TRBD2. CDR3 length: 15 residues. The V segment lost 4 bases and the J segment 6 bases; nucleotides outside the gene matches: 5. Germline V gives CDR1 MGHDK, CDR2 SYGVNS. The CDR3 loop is CASSVTSGVLNEQFF. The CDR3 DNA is TGTGCCAGCAGTGTGACTAGCGGGGTCCTCAATGAGCAGTTCTTC.

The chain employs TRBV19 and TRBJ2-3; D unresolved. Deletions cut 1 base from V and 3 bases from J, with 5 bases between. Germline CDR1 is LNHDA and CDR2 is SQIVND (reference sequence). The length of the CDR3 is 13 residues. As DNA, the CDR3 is TGTGCCAGTAGTATAGCCAGAACAGATACGCAGTATTTT. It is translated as CASSIARTDTQYF.

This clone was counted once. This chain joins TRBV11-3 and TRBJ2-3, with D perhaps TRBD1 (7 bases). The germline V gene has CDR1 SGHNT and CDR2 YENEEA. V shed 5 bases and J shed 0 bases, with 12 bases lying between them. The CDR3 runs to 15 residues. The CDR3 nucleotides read TGTGCCAGCAGCGGCCCAGGGGGGAGCACAGATACGCAGTATTTT. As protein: CASSGPGGSTDTQYF.

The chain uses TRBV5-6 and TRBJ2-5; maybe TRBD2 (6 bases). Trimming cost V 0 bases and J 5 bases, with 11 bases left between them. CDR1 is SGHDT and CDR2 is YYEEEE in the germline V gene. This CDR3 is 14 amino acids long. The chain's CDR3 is CASSLGRGRETQYF. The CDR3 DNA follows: TGTGCCAGCAGCTTGGGGCGGGGTAGGGAGACCCAGTACTTC.

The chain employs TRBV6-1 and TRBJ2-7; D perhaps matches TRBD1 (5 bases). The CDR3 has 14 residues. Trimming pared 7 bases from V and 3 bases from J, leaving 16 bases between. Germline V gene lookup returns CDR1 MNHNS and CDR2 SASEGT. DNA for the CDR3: TGTGCCAGCATCTCCTCTACAGGACACTACGAGCAGTACTTC. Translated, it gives CASISSTGHYEQYF.

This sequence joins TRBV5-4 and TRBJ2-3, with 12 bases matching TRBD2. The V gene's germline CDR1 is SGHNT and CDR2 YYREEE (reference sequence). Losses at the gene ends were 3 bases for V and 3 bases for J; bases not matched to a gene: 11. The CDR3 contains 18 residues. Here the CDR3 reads CASSWLAGGLWETDTQYF. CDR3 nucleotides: TGTGCCAGCAGCTGGCTAGCGGGGGGGCTTTGGGAGACAGATACGCAGTATTTT.

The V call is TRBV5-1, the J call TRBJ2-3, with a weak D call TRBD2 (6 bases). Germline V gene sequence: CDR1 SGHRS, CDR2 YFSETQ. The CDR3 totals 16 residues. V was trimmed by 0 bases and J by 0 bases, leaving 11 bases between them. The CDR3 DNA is TGCGCCAGCAGCTTGGGGACTACCACTAGCACAGATACGCAGTATTTT. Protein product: CASSLGTTTSTDTQYF.

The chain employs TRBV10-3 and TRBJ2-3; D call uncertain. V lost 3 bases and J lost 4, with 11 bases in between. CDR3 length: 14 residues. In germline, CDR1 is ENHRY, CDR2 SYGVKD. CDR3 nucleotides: TGTGCCATCAGTGAAGAGGCAGCCTCAGATACGCAGTATTTT. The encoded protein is CAISEEAASDTQYF.

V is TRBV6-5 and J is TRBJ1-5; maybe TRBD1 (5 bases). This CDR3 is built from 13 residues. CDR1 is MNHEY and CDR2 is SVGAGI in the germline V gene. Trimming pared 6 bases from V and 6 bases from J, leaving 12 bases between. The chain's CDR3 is CASRRDGIQPQHF. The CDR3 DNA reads TGTGCCAGCAGGCGGGACGGAATTCAGCCCCAGCATTTT.

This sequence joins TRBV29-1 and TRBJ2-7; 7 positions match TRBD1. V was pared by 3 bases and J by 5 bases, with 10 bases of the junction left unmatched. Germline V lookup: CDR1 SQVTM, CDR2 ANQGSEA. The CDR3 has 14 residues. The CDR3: CSVETPTGSDEQYF. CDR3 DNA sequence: TGCAGCGTTGAGACCCCGACAGGGAGCGACGAGCAGTACTTC.

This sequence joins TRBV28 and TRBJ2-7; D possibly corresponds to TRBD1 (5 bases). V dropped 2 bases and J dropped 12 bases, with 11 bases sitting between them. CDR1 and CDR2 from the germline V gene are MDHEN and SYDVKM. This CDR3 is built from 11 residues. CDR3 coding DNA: TGTGCCAGCAGTTTAGAGCAGGGTTGGTACTTC. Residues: CASSLEQGWYF.

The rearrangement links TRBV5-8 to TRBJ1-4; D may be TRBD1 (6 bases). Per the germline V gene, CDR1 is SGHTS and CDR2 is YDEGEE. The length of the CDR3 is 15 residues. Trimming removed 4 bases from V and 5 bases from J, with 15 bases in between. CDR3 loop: CASSLGTKGNEKLFF. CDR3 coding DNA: TGTGCCAGCAGCCTCGGGACAAAGGGCAATGAAAAACTGTTTTTT.

The CDR3 sequence is CASRAGGRLNEQFF. The CDR3 coding sequence is TGTGCCAGCAGGGCCGGGGGGAGGCTGAATGAGCAGTTCTTC. This chain joins TRBV27 and TRBJ2-1, with 7 bases identical to TRBD2. V lost 6 bases to trimming and J lost 7 bases; unmatched junction nucleotides: 9. The CDR3 consists of 14 residues. CDR1 and CDR2 (germline): MNHEY, SMNVEV (reference sequence).

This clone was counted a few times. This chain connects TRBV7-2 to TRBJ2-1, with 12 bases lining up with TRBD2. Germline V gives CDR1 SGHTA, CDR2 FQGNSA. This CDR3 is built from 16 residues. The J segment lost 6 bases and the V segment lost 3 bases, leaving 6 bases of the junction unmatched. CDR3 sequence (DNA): TGTGCCAGCAGCTTCGCTAGCGGGAGGGCCGTCAATGAGCAGTTCTTC. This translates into CASSFASGRAVNEQFF.